This T cell receptor beta chain was documented in a study of metastatic and nonmetastatic thyroid tumors. Study-level results: For both blood and tumor, malignant thyroid tumors reportedly showed significantly higher TCR beta diversity than benign nodules did.

Each patient came to thyroid surgery without any prior treatment (of any kind). A note on this clone: Its antigen is unidentified.

CDR1 SGHAT and CDR2 FQDESV come from the germline V gene (reference sequence). V was trimmed by 5 bases and J by 5 bases, leaving 15 bases between them. The CDR3 covers 14 residues. As originally analysed: A distant-metastasis classifier for papillary thyroid cancer was built using CDR3 differences across clinicopathological groups. With MiXCR, TCRdb reprocessed the PCR reads. The authors' filters were not applied to this entry. Of about 59,000 clones in the sample, around 15% were seen once. V is TRBV11-1 and J is TRBJ1-1, with D possibly being TRBD1 (5 bases). This clonotype was sampled from a male donor with papillary thyroid cancer or a benign thyroid nodule (not recorded which). Some clones in this sample may be carry-over from other donors' samples. The specimen sequenced was blood. CDR3 residues: CASSREGPGTEAFF. CDR3 coding DNA: TGTGCCAGCAGCCGAGAGGGACCGGGAACTGAAGCTTTCTTT.